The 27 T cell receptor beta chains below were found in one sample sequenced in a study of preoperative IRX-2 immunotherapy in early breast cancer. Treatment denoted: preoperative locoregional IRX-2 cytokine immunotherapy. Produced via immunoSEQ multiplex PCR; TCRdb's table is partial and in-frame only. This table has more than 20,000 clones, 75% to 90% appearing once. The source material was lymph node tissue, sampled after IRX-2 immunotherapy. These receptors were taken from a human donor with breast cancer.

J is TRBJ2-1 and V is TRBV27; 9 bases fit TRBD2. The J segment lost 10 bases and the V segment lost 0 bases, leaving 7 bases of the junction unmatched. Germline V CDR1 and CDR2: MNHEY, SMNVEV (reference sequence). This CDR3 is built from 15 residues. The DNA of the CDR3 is TGTGCCAGCAGTTTATCGGCCGCCGGACTAGCGGAGCAGTTCTTC. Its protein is CASSLSAAGLAEQFF.

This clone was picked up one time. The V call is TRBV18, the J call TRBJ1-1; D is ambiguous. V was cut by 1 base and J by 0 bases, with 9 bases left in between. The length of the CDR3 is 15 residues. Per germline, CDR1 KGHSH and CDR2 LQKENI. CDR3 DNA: TGTGCCAGCTCACCACAGGGCAGCCTGAACACTGAAGCTTTCTTT. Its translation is CASSPQGSLNTEAFF.

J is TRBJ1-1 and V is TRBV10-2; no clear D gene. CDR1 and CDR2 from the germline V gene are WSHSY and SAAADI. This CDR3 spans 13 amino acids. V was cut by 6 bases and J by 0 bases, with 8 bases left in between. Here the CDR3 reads CASRGTVNTEAFF. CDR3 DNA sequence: TGCGCCAGCAGAGGCACGGTGAACACTGAAGCTTTCTTT.

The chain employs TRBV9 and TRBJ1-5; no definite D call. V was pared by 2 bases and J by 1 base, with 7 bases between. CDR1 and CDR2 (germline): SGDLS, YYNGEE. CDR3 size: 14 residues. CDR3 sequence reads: CASSVGSSNQPQHF. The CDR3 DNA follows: TGTGCCAGCAGCGTGGGGTCCAGCAATCAGCCCCAGCATTTT.

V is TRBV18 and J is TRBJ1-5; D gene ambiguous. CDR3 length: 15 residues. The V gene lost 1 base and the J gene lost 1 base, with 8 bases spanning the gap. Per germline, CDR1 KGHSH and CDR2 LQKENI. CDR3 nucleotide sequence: TGTGCCAGCTCACCACGGACGGAAAGCAATCAGCCCCAGCATTTT. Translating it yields CASSPRTESNQPQHF.

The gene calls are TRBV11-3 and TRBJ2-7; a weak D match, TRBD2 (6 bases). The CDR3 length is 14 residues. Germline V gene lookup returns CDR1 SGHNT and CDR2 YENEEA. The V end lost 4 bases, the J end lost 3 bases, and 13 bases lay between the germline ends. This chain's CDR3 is CASSSFGTDYEQYF. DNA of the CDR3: TGTGCCAGCAGCTCCTTTGGGACTGACTACGAGCAGTACTTC. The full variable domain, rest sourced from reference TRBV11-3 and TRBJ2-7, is EAGVVQSPRYKIIEKKQPVAFWCNPISGHNTLYWYLQNLGQGPELLIRYENEEAVDDSQLPKDRFSAERLKGVDSTLKIQPAELGDSAVYLCASSSFGTDYEQYFGPGTRLTVT.

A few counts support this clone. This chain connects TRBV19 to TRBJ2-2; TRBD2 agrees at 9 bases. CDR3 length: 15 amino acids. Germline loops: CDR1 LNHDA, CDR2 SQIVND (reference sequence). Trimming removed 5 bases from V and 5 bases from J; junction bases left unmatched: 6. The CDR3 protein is CASSGLAGSTGELFF. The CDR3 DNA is TGTGCCAGTAGTGGGCTAGCGGGGTCTACCGGGGAGCTGTTTTTT. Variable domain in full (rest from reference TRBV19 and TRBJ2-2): DGGITQSPKYLFRKEGQNVTLSCEQNLNHDAMYWYRQDPGQGLRLIYYSQIVNDFQKGDIAEGYSVSREKKESFPLTVTSAQKNPTAFYLCASSGLAGSTGELFFGEGSRLTVL.

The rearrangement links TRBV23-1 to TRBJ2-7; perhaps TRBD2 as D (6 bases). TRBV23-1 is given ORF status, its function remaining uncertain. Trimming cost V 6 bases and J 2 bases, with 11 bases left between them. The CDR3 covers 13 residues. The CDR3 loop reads CASSFSGTYEQYF. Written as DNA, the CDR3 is TGCGCCAGCAGCTTTAGCGGTACCTACGAGCAGTACTTC.

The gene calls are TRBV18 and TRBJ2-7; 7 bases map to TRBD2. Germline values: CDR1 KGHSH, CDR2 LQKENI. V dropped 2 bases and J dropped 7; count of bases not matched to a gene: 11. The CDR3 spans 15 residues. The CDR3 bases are TGTGCCAGCTCACCATTAAGAGCGGGGTTGGGGGAGCAGTACTTC. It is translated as CASSPLRAGLGEQYF.

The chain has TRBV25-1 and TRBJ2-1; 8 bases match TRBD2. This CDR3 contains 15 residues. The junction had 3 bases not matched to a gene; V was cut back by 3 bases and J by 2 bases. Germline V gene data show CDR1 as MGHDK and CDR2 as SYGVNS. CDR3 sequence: CASSDRGGPYNEQFF. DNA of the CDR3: TGTGCCAGCAGTGATCGCGGGGGGCCCTACAATGAGCAGTTCTTC.

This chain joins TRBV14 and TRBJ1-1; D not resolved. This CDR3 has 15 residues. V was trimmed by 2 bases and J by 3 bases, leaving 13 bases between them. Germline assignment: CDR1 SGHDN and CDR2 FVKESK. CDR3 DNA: TGTGCCAGCAGCCAACAATTAGGCAGCTACACTGAAGCTTTCTTT. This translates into CASSQQLGSYTEAFF.

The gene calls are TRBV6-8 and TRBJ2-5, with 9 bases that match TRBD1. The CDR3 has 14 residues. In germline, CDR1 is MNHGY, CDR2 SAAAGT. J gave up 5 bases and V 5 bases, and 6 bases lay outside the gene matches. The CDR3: CASSSTGGWETQYF. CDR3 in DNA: TGTGCCAGCAGTAGTACAGGGGGCTGGGAGACCCAGTACTTC.

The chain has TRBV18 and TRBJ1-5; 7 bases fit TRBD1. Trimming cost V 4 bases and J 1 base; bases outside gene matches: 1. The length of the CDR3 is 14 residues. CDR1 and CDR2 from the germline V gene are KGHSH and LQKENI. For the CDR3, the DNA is TGTGCCAGCTCACAGGGGGCGAGCAATCAGCCCCAGCATTTT. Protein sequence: CASSQGASNQPQHF.

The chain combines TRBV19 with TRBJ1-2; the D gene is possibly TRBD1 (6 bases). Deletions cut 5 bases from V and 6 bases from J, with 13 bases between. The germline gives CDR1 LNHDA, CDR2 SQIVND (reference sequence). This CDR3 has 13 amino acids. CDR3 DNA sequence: TGTGCCAGTAGTGCCGGGACAACAAATGGCTACACCTTC. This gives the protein CASSAGTTNGYTF.

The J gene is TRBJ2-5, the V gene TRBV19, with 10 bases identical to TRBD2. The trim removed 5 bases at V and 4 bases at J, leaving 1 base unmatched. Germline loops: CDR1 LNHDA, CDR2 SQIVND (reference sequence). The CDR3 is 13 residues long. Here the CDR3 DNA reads TGTGCCAGTAGTGGGACTAGCGTAGAGACCCAGTACTTC. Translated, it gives CASSGTSVETQYF.

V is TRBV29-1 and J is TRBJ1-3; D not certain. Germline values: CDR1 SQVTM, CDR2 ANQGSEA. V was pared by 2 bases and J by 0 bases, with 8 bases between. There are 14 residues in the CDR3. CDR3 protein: CSVEREGSGNTIYF. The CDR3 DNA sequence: TGCAGCGTTGAAAGGGAGGGCTCTGGAAACACCATATATTTT.

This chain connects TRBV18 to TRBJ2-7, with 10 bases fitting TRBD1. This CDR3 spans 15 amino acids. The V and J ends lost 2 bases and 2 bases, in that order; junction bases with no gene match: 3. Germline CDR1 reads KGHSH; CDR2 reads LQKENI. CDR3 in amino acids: CASSPGTGDPYEQYV. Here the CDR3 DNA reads TGTGCCAGCTCACCAGGGACAGGGGACCCCTACGAGCAGTACGTC.

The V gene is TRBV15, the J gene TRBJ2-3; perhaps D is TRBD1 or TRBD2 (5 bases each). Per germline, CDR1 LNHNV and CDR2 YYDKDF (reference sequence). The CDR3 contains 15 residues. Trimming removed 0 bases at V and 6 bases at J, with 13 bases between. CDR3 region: CATSRDGGTVDTQYF. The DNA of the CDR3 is TGTGCCACCAGCAGAGATGGGGGTACTGTGGATACGCAGTATTTT. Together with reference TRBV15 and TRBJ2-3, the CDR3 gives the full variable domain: DAMVIQNPRYQVTQFGKPVTLSCSQTLNHNVMYWYQQKSSQAPKLLFHYYDKDFNNEADTPDNFQSRRPNTSFCFLDIRSPGLGDTAMYLCATSRDGGTVDTQYFGPGTRLTVL.

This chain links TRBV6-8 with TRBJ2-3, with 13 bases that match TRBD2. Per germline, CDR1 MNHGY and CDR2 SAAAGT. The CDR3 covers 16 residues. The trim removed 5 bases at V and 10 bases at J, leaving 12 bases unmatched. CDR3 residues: CASSGLAGALVDPQYF. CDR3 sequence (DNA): TGTGCCAGCAGTGGACTAGCGGGGGCCCTGGTGGATCCGCAGTATTTT.

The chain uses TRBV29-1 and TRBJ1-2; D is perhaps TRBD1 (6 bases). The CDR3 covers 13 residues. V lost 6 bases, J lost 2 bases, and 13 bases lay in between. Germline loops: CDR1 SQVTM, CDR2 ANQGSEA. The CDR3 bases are TGCAGCGTCACGGCCACAGGGAACTATGGCTACACCTTC. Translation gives CSVTATGNYGYTF. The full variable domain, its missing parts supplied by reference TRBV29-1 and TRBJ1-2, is SAVISQKPSRDICQRGTSLTIQCQVDSQVTMMFWYRQQPGQSLTLIATANQGSEATYESGFVIDKFPISRPNLTFSTLTVSNMSPEDSSIYLCSVTATGNYGYTFGSGTRLTVV.

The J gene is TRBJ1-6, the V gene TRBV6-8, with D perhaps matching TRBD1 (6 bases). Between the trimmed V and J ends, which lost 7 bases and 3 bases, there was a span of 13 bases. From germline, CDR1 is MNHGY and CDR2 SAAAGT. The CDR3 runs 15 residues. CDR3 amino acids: CASNRDHDYNSPLHF. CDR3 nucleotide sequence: TGTGCCAGCAACAGGGACCACGACTATAATTCACCCCTCCACTTT.

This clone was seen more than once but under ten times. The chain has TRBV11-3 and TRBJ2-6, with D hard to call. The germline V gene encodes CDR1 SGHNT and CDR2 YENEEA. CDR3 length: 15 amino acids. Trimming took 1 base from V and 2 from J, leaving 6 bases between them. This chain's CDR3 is CASSLGAAGANVLTF. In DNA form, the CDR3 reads TGTGCCAGCAGCTTAGGGGCAGCTGGGGCCAACGTCCTGACTTTC.

CDR3 in amino acids: CASSLAIQGTGAFF. DNA for the CDR3: TGCGCCAGCAGCTTGGCCATCCAGGGAACCGGAGCTTTCTTT. This chain connects TRBV5-1 to TRBJ1-1, with a weak D call TRBD1 (5 bases). Trimming left V 0 bases short and J 10 bases short, with 16 bases between. The CDR3 runs to 14 residues. Germline V gene sequence: CDR1 SGHRS, CDR2 YFSETQ.

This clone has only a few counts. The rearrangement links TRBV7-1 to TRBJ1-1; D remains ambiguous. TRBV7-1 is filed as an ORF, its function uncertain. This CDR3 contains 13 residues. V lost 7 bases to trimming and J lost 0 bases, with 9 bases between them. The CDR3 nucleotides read TGTGCCAGCAAAGGCCAGATGAACACTGAAGCTTTCTTT. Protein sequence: CASKGQMNTEAFF.

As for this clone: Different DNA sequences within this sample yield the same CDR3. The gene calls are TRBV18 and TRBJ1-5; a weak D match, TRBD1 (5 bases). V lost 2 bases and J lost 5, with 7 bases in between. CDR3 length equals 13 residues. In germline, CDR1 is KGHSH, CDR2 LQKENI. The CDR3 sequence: CASSPGRDQPQHF. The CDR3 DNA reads TGTGCCAGCTCACCAGGCAGGGATCAGCCCCAGCATTTT.

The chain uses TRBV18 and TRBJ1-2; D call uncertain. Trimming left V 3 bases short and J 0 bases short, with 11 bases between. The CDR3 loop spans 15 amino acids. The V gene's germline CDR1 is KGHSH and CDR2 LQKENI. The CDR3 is CASSPQTNANYGYTF. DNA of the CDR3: TGTGCCAGCTCACCTCAGACAAATGCTAACTATGGCTACACCTTC.

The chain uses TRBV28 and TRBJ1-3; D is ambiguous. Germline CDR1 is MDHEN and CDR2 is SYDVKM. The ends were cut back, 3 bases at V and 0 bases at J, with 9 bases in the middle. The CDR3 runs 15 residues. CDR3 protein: CASSLYGDSGNTIYF. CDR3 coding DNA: TGTGCCAGCAGTTTGTACGGGGACTCTGGAAACACCATATATTTT.